The present T cell receptor (beta chain) was sequenced within a study of graft-versus-host responses after intestinal transplantation. Background on the study: Anti-thymocyte globulin induction, then tacrolimus and steroids for roughly 3 years, went to all recipients. The study, taken as a whole, reports: Recipient marrow contained GvH clones, some of which appeared first in ileum or blood.

The method was immunoSEQ multiplex PCR; TCRdb's version includes in-frame clones alone and lacks a portion of them. The table includes just under 100,000 clones, 90% detected once. The ends were cut back, 2 bases at V and 1 base at J, with 3 bases in the middle. This CDR3 spans 14 amino acids. CDR1 and CDR2 from the germline V gene are MNHNY and SVGAGI (reference sequence). In the case of this clone: As yet, its antigen is unknown.

The rearrangement joins TRBV6-6 to TRBJ2-6; D unclear. The material sequenced was PBMCs, taken about 440 days after intestinal transplant. This TCR was recovered from a human patient who received an intestinal transplant, so some T cells may come from the graft donor. The CDR3 region has the DNA TGTGCCAGCAGTTACAGGTCTGGGGCCAACGTCCTGACTTTC. This gives the protein CASSYRSGANVLTF.